Each of the 21 T cell receptor beta chains below was sequenced from the same sample in a study of shared clonotypes between healthy human individuals. The assay was immunoSEQ multiplex PCR, and TCRdb's table has in-frame clones only and misses some. The sample holds 550,000 to 850,000 clones, around two thirds seen once. Sequencing was performed on memory CD4+ T cells sorted from blood. Subset reported: CD45RA-negative fraction. These receptors all stem from a woman under 40 in good health.

With respect to this clone: This same CDR3 is encoded by further DNA sequences in the sample. J is TRBJ2-1 and V is TRBV29-1; possible D gene TRBD2, 5 bases. CDR1 is SQVTM and CDR2 is ANQGSEA in the germline V gene. The CDR3 spans 12 residues. V was shortened by 4 bases and J by 4 bases, with 8 bases between the two germline ends. The CDR3 region is CSVGSGYNEQFF. The CDR3 coding sequence is TGCAGCGTTGGGTCGGGGTACAATGAGCAGTTCTTC.

The chain uses TRBV27 and TRBJ2-7, with 8 bases aligning to TRBD1. The length of the CDR3 is 14 residues. Germline V lookup: CDR1 MNHEY, CDR2 SMNVEV (reference sequence). The CDR3 loop is CAVQDRASSYEQYF. In DNA, the CDR3 is TGTGCAGTCCAGGACAGGGCTAGCTCCTACGAGCAGTACTTC.

This clone was found once. The chain employs TRBV18 and TRBJ2-7; the D gene is possibly TRBD2 (5 bases). The V end lost 2 bases, the J end lost 6 bases, and 11 bases lay between the germline ends. The CDR3 totals 13 residues. Germline V gene data show CDR1 as KGHSH and CDR2 as LQKENI. The CDR3 reads CASSPTRKPEQYF. The CDR3 DNA sequence: TGTGCCAGCTCACCAACTAGAAAACCCGAGCAGTACTTC.

The V gene is TRBV4-2, the J gene TRBJ1-1; 8 positions match TRBD1. CDR3 length equals 13 residues. J lost 7 bases, V lost 4 bases, and 5 bases had no gene match. Germline lookup yields CDR1 LGHNA and CDR2 YNFKEQ. The CDR3 DNA follows: TGTGCCAGCAGCCTCAGGGGGCGCGGTGAAGCTTTCTTT. This encodes CASSLRGRGEAFF.

The chain links TRBV2 to TRBJ2-5, with a possible D match to TRBD2 (5 bases). Trimming removed 1 base from V and 5 bases from J, with 5 bases in between. The germline CDR1 and CDR2 sequences are SNHLY and FYNNEI. The CDR3 spans 12 residues. The CDR3 reads CASSEVAETQYF. The DNA of the CDR3 is TGTGCCAGCAGTGAAGTAGCGGAGACCCAGTACTTC. Supplemented by reference TRBV2 and TRBJ2-5, the full variable domain reads EPEVTQTPSHQVTQMGQEVILRCVPISNHLYFYWYRQILGQKVEFLVSFYNNEISEKSEIFDDQFSVERPDGSNFTLKIRSTKLEDSAMYFCASSEVAETQYFGPGTRLLVL.

This sequence joins TRBV6-5 and TRBJ2-2; 7 bases fit TRBD1. With V trimmed by 6 bases and J by 3 bases, 4 bases remained unmatched. The CDR3 covers 14 residues. CDR1 and CDR2 from the germline V gene are MNHEY and SVGAGI. CDR3 amino acids: CASRRGRDTGELFF. The CDR3, as DNA: TGTGCCAGCAGAAGGGGGCGGGACACCGGGGAGCTGTTTTTT.

The rearrangement joins TRBV19 to TRBJ2-5; 9 nucleotides align to TRBD1. With V trimmed by 4 bases and J by 3 bases, 6 bases remained unmatched. Germline CDR1 reads LNHDA; CDR2 reads SQIVND (reference sequence). The CDR3 runs to 15 residues. This CDR3 is CASSTLGTGKETQYF. CDR3 nucleotides: TGTGCCAGTAGTACCCTCGGGACAGGGAAAGAGACCCAGTACTTC.

The rearrangement links TRBV6-1 to TRBJ2-7; D perhaps matches TRBD2 (6 bases). In germline, CDR1 is MNHNS, CDR2 SASEGT. CDR3 size: 18 residues. Between the trimmed V and J ends, which lost 0 bases and 3 bases, there was a span of 21 bases. Written as DNA, the CDR3 is TGTGCCAGCAGTGAAGCGCTTCGTACCGGGGGACTCTACTACGAGCAGTACTTC. Amino acids: CASSEALRTGGLYYEQYF.

This chain connects TRBV28 to TRBJ2-1; the match to TRBD1 covers 8 bases. Germline V gene sequence: CDR1 MDHEN, CDR2 SYDVKM. The ends lost 6 bases at V and 7 bases at J; junction bases unmatched: 11. The CDR3 is 15 residues long. The CDR3 reads CASRHGQGARNEQFF. For the CDR3, the DNA is TGTGCCAGCAGACACGGGCAGGGGGCGAGGAATGAGCAGTTCTTC.

The chain employs TRBV5-1 and TRBJ1-2; TRBD1 matches at 8 bases. With V trimmed by 4 bases and J by 4 bases, 6 bases remained unmatched. This CDR3 is 14 amino acids long. Per the germline V gene, CDR1 is SGHRS and CDR2 is YFSETQ. The CDR3 coding sequence is TGCGCCAGCAGCCTCCCACAGGGGGGCTATGGCTACACCTTC. Its translation is CASSLPQGGYGYTF.

This clone is a singleton in its sample. V is TRBV25-1 and J is TRBJ2-7, with TRBD2 identical over 7 bases. V shed 5 bases and J 0 bases; nucleotides not matched to a gene: 4. The CDR3 runs 14 residues. Germline V lookup: CDR1 MGHDK, CDR2 SYGVNS. CDR3 protein: CASSPGGSSYEQYF. DNA of the CDR3: TGTGCCAGCAGTCCCGGCGGGAGCTCCTACGAGCAGTACTTC.

The genes are TRBV18 and TRBJ2-7, with D possibly TRBD2 on 6 matching bases. Germline V gene data show CDR1 as KGHSH and CDR2 as LQKENI. Trimming removed 3 bases from V and 5 bases from J, with 11 bases in between. This CDR3 comprises 13 residues. CDR3 in amino acids: CASSPGTVDEQYF. The CDR3 DNA reads TGTGCCAGCTCACCTGGGACTGTAGACGAGCAGTACTTC.

This clone was observed a handful of times. The genes are TRBV30 and TRBJ2-2; D is unclear. The CDR3 is 15 amino acids. Trimming removed 0 bases from V and 3 bases from J, with 11 bases in between. CDR1 is GTSNPN and CDR2 is SVGIG in the germline V gene (reference sequence). As DNA, the CDR3 is TGTGCCTGGAGTGTCCAGCCTGCCGACACCGGGGAGCTGTTTTTT. Protein sequence: CAWSVQPADTGELFF.

The chain uses TRBV18 and TRBJ2-7; 8 bases are shared with TRBD1. Unmatched junction bases numbered 5, after V lost 3 bases and J lost 1 base. Germline-derived CDR1 and CDR2 are KGHSH and LQKENI. The CDR3 contains 15 residues. The DNA for the CDR3 is TGTGCCAGCTCACCGAGGACAGGGAAATCCTACGAGCAGTACTTC. Its protein is CASSPRTGKSYEQYF.

Only a few counts were recorded for this clone. The chain combines TRBV28 with TRBJ2-4; maybe TRBD2 (5 bases). This CDR3 spans 17 amino acids. V was cut by 5 bases and J by 2 bases, with 19 bases left in between. The germline gives CDR1 MDHEN, CDR2 SYDVKM. CDR3 loop: CASSPSLALGSKNIQYF. CDR3 nucleotide sequence: TGTGCCAGCAGTCCTAGCCTAGCCTTGGGATCCAAAAACATTCAGTACTTC. Combining the CDR3 with reference TRBV28 and TRBJ2-4 gives the whole variable domain DVKVTQSSRYLVKRTGEKVFLECVQDMDHENMFWYRQDPGLGLRLIYFSYDVKMKEKGDIPEGYSVSREKKERFSLILESASTNQTSMYLCASSPSLALGSKNIQYFGAGTRLSVL.

The chain recombines TRBV2 with TRBJ2-3; possibly TRBD2 for D (6 bases). This CDR3 is 14 amino acids long. The V end was cut by 6 bases, the J end by 1 base, with 11 bases between. Looked up from germline, CDR1 is SNHLY and CDR2 is FYNNEI. CDR3 sequence reads: CASRPSVGTDTQYF. Written as DNA, the CDR3 is TGTGCCAGCAGGCCTAGCGTGGGCACAGATACGCAGTATTTT.

Many counts were recorded for this clone. Other DNA sequences from this sample encode an identical CDR3 as well. The V call is TRBV28, the J call TRBJ1-2; unclear D gene. CDR3 size: 15 residues. V was trimmed by 2 bases and J by 1 base, leaving 11 bases between them. Germline V gene lookup returns CDR1 MDHEN and CDR2 SYDVKM. This CDR3 reads CASSLSPQVNYGYTF. The CDR3, as DNA: TGTGCCAGCAGTTTAAGCCCGCAGGTTAACTATGGCTACACCTTC.

V and J are TRBV14 and TRBJ1-2, with a weak D call TRBD1 (6 bases). Germline lookup yields CDR1 SGHDN and CDR2 FVKESK. The CDR3 length is 15 residues. Between the trimmed V and J ends, which lost 0 bases and 10 bases, there was a span of 18 bases. The CDR3 DNA reads TGTGCCAGCAGCCAAGACCTTGCACCGACAGGCCTCTACACCTTC. Translation: CASSQDLAPTGLYTF.

This clone was detected once. This rearrangement joins TRBV9 to TRBJ2-4; the D gene is possibly TRBD1 (6 bases). CDR1 is SGDLS, CDR2 YYNGEE, per germline. This CDR3 region has 13 residues. The V end lost 4 bases, the J end lost 9 bases, and 14 bases lay between the germline ends. CDR3 DNA: TGTGCCAGCAGCACTACAGGGTGGTCCATTCAGTACTTC. Amino acids: CASSTTGWSIQYF.

This clone was observed a few times. The chain couples TRBV5-4 to TRBJ2-5; D perhaps matches TRBD1 (5 bases). CDR1 SGHNT and CDR2 YYREEE come from the germline V gene (reference sequence). V lost 0 bases and J lost 0, with 15 bases in between. The CDR3 runs to 17 residues. CDR3: CASSLEGTGSHQETQYF. Written as DNA, the CDR3 is TGTGCCAGCAGCTTGGAAGGAACAGGTAGCCACCAAGAGACCCAGTACTTC.

The chain carries TRBV19 and TRBJ1-2; TRBD1 aligns across 8 bases. Germline V CDR1 and CDR2: LNHDA, SQIVND (reference sequence). This CDR3 contains 15 residues. The ends lost 5 bases at V and 2 bases at J; junction bases unmatched: 7. CDR3 region: CASSGGQALNYGYTF. CDR3 in DNA: TGTGCCAGTAGTGGGGGACAGGCTTTAAACTATGGCTACACCTTC.